This is a list of T cell receptor beta chains from one sample in a study of blood T cells in healthy people across ages. TCRdb analysed the 5' RACE reads with MiXCR anew, one entry per CDR3 protein. Of roughly 1.9 million distinct CDR3 sequences in the sample, approximately 39% were seen once. The sequenced sample consisted of blood. These receptors were taken from a human donor in good health. The conserved cysteine and the conserved F or W are not part of the CDR3 here. The D gene is left open where the match is weak.

d_call: TRBD1
v_call: TRBV24-1
cdr3_length: 13
cdr3_aa: ATSLGQGAYNEQF

d_call: TRBD2
v_call: TRBV7-3
cdr3_length: 11
cdr3_aa: ASRGGSRDEQF

d_call: TRBD1
v_call: TRBV6-1
cdr3_length: 12
cdr3_aa: ASRGTGVNYGYT

d_call: .
v_call: TRBV20-1
cdr3_length: 9
cdr3_aa: SALASYGYT

d_call: .
v_call: TRBV29-1
cdr3_length: 12
cdr3_aa: SVEDWAIGYGYT

d_call: .
v_call: TRBV6-6
cdr3_length: 11
cdr3_aa: ASSYSNRAEAF

d_call: .
v_call: TRBV29-1
cdr3_length: 12
cdr3_aa: TIRVTGRGETQY

d_call: .
v_call: TRBV6-6
cdr3_length: 15
cdr3_aa: TSSYGVPAGRDYGYT

d_call: TRBD2
v_call: TRBV3-1
cdr3_length: 18
cdr3_aa: ASSQFVKMGLAGFTDTQY

d_call: .
v_call: TRBV6-1
cdr3_length: 12
cdr3_aa: ASSESGRSQPQH

d_call: TRBD1
v_call: TRBV5-1
cdr3_length: 13
cdr3_aa: ASSFRDSDPLEQY